Given below is one TCR beta chain in context. This clonotype showed up many times. Its antigen specificity is not known. It has no much larger one-base neighbor in the sample; base qualities were not kept. The junction shows trimming of 3 bases on V and 4 bases on J, plus 18 bases between the germline ends. There are 15 amino acids in the CDR3, from cysteine to phenylalanine inclusive. The retained sequence is limited to the CDR3, 45 bases, with the frame set at the first base. The CDR1 and CDR2 encoded by the germline V gene (reference sequence) are DFQATT and SNEGSKA. The time point label for this specimen denotes: sample taken at primary tumor resection. Whole RNA extracted from tumor and nontumor lung tissue, or from cryopreserved PBMC samples, was used for TCR sequencing without cell sorting. Samples were obtained from over 70 patients with early-stage, untreated non-small cell lung cancer from the lung TRACERx cohort. A patient was chosen for TCR sequencing only when enough RNA was available from at least two tumor regions.

These data belong to a study of spatial heterogeneity in lung cancer (dated by TCRdb to between 2018 and 2021). With regard to the full study: Beta-chain transcripts were consistently detected in greater numbers than alpha-chain transcripts, which likely reflected higher beta-chain transcript abundance. In the raw uncorrected reads, each unique combination of TCR and UMI appeared more than ten times on average. The study linked features of the TCR repertoire to counts of nonsynonymous mutations, which were determined by whole-exome sequencing of tumor tissue. In non-small cell lung cancer, the study made a quantitative comparison of TCR alpha and beta repertoires among multiple tumor regions, matched nontumor lung and blood. At surgery, both alpha and beta chains were TCR-sequenced in more than 200 tumor regions, about 64 matched nontumor lung samples and a few dozen PBMC samples. The paper's findings and limits, for the study overall: Ubiquitous expanded tumor TCRs showed up in blood more often at tumor resection than at routine follow-up. Confirming at a functional level the hypothesis that regional TCRs recognize regional mutations was considered to require additional single-cell paired TCR alpha and beta sequencing.

Receptor amplification or capture employed 5' RACE. Sequencing instrument: NextSeq 500. To allow correction of PCR and sequencing errors, the TCR library protocol tagged every TCR cDNA molecule with a unique molecular identifier. Concerning the study's data processing: TCR identification, UMI-based error correction and CDR3 extraction were all carried out with Decombinator tools. TCRs above a frequency of 2 per 1,000, corresponding to the top 1% of the tumor frequency distribution, were defined as expanded. Rényi diversity was computed with the R vegan package after subsampling each repertoire 100 times to 5,000 TCRs. To build CDR3 similarity networks, amino acid triplet string-kernel similarity was used, and CDR3s were connected when their pairwise similarity was above 0.82. TCRdb reran the public reads through fastp at Q25 and MiXCR, keeping productive beta chains. Every CDR3 protein is listed once, alongside the most common genes and DNA of its rows. These V and J calls derive from TCRdb rather than the authors' analysis. The sample table holds about 17,000 distinct CDR3 sequences, of which about 21% were seen once. Of the sample, under 20% is held by the ten largest clones.

The source is a female donor with early-stage non-small cell lung cancer. The specimen comprised PBMCs, sampled at surgery. The V and J genes are TRBV20-1 and TRBJ1-2, with the D gene call left open. For the CDR3, the sequence is CSASDSGLRGYGYTF. The DNA sequence is given as TGCAGTGCTAGTGATTCTGGGCTACGGGGCTATGGCTACACCTTC.